This T cell receptor beta chain was identified in a study of human T cells and chemical hapten exposure. Time point reported: patch test 2, 6 weeks after DPC sensitization. Sample treatment: therapeutic diphenylcyclopropenone sensitization with weekly scalp DPC. The donor pool consisted of alopecia patients aged 18 to 70 years, considered suitable for DPC. Unseparated into fractions, whole blood served as the source from which total RNA was extracted. In its sample, this clonotype was seen a few times. The CDR3 covers 16 residues. The germline V gene encodes CDR1 LNHDA and CDR2 SQIVND (reference sequence). Trimming cost V 1 base and J 1 base, with 10 bases left between them. In the source study's methods: TCRs per sample had a median of 95,638 and ranged from about 23,224 to 700,000. Each CDR3 protein is one row after TCRdb ran MiXCR on the RACE reads. The V and J calls follow TCRdb's processing rather than the paper's. The data show approximately 69,000 distinct CDR3 sequences, with about 9.4% seen just once and 6.5% to 8.5% held by the top ten.

The material sequenced was whole blood, taken in connection with sensitization to the hapten diphenylcyclopropenone (DPC). The clonotype originates from a woman in her 50s with alopecia areata. Some clones in this sample may be carry-over from other donors' samples. The V and J genes are TRBV19 and TRBJ2-2; D remains unclear. The CDR3 coding sequence is TGTGCCAGTAGTATAGGGCTGAAAGTGAACACCGGGGAGCTGTTTTTT. Translation: CASSIGLKVNTGELFF.